The 16 T cell receptor beta chains presented below share a single source sample, sequenced in a study of blood T cell repertoires in COVID-19. Produced via immunoSEQ multiplex PCR; TCRdb's table is partial and in-frame only. The repertoire has more than 110,000 clones, approximately 90% of them found once; the top ten carry 8% to 13%. The source material was peripheral blood. The receptors were gathered from a woman older than 75 with acute or convalescent COVID-19.

In its sample, this clone was seen a few times. This chain connects TRBV6-5 to TRBJ1-1; a weak D match, TRBD1 (5 bases). Looked up from germline, CDR1 is MNHEY and CDR2 is SVGAGI. The CDR3 is made up of 15 amino acids. V was cut by 5 bases and J by 3 bases, with 16 bases left in between. CDR3 nucleotides: TGTGCCAGCAGTCGTGAGGGGACTTTGGACACTGAAGCTTTCTTT. Translating gives CASSREGTLDTEAFF.

The J gene is TRBJ1-2, the V gene TRBV5-1, with 9 bases lining up with TRBD1. V lost 0 bases and J lost 0; bases outside the gene matches: 9. CDR3 length: 18 amino acids. Germline V gene lookup returns CDR1 SGHRS and CDR2 YFSETQ. For the CDR3, the DNA is TGCGCCAGCAGCTTGGTCCCCGGACAGGGGCGTACTAACTATGGCTACACCTTC. Translated: CASSLVPGQGRTNYGYTF.

This rearrangement joins TRBV2 to TRBJ2-5, with no clear D. The germline CDR1 and CDR2 sequences are SNHLY and FYNNEI. With 5 bases removed from V and 4 bases from J, the gap between germline ends came to 5 bases. The CDR3 runs 11 residues. The CDR3 spells CASSKRETQYF. DNA of the CDR3: TGTGCCAGCAGTAAGAGAGAGACCCAGTACTTC.

V is TRBV3-1 (or the pseudogene TRBV3-2) and J is TRBJ1-2; no clear D gene. CDR1 and CDR2 (germline): LGHDT, YNNKEL (reference sequence). V was pared by 0 bases and J by 2 bases, with 10 bases between. CDR3 length equals 15 residues. CDR3 bases: TGTGCCAGCAGCCAAGAGCCGGGGAAGAACTATGGCTACACCTTC. It codes for CASSQEPGKNYGYTF.

This chain connects TRBV7-9 to TRBJ1-1; the D is unclear. Trimming cost V 3 bases and J 1 base, with 9 bases left between them. Germline assignment: CDR1 SEHNR and CDR2 FQNEAQ (reference sequence). This CDR3 is built from 14 residues. Written as DNA, the CDR3 is TGTGCCAGCAGCTTTAGGCAGGAGAACACTGAAGCTTTCTTT. It encodes CASSFRQENTEAFF. Based on the CDR3 plus reference TRBV7-9 and TRBJ1-1, the full variable domain is DTGVSQNPRHKITKRGQNVTFRCDPISEHNRLYWYRQTLGQGPEFLTYFQNEAQLEKSRLLSDRFSAERPKGSFSTLEIQRTEQGDSAMYLCASSFRQENTEAFFGQGTRLTVV.

The chain employs TRBV10-3 and TRBJ2-1; the match to TRBD2 covers 10 bases. CDR1 ENHRY and CDR2 SYGVKD come from the germline V gene. The V gene end was trimmed by 6 bases and the J gene end by 7 bases; junction bases not matched to a gene: 6. This CDR3 has 14 residues. The CDR3 loop is CAISPSGGLNEQFF. Written as DNA, the CDR3 is TGTGCCATCAGCCCTAGCGGGGGTCTAAATGAGCAGTTCTTC.

The CDR3 DNA reads as TGTGCCAGCAGCTTAGGAAACGGGTTCGCGGGGTCTGGCTACACCTTC. Translating gives CASSLGNGFAGSGYTF. J is TRBJ1-2 and V is TRBV7-9; D is unresolved. With 1 base removed from V and 7 bases from J, the gap between germline ends came to 19 bases. The CDR3 runs 16 residues. The germline gives CDR1 SEHNR, CDR2 FQNEAQ (reference sequence). Complete variable domain (other parts from reference TRBV7-9 and TRBJ1-2): DTGVSQNPRHKITKRGQNVTFRCDPISEHNRLYWYRQTLGQGPEFLTYFQNEAQLEKSRLLSDRFSAERPKGSFSTLEIQRTEQGDSAMYLCASSLGNGFAGSGYTFGSGTRLTVV.

This sequence joins TRBV30 and TRBJ1-6; D not resolved. Trimming left V 0 bases short and J 7 bases short, with 16 bases between. The CDR3 totals 16 residues. CDR1 and CDR2 from the germline V gene are GTSNPN and SVGIG (reference sequence). CDR3 loop: CAWSVGAVMRNSPLHF. CDR3 nucleotides: TGTGCCTGGAGTGTAGGTGCAGTCATGAGGAATTCACCCCTCCACTTT.

The V gene is TRBV19, the J gene TRBJ2-7, with TRBD1 matching over 9 bases. V lost 6 bases to trimming and J lost 5 bases; unmatched junction nucleotides: 11. CDR1 and CDR2 (germline): LNHDA, SQIVND (reference sequence). This CDR3 is 15 amino acids long. The CDR3 sequence is CASSRTGAIVDEQYF. The CDR3 nucleotides read TGTGCCAGTAGCCGGACAGGGGCCATCGTCGACGAGCAGTACTTC.

The table lists this clone with a count of one. The chain has TRBV6-1 and TRBJ1-2; perhaps TRBD1 as D (6 bases). The CDR3 has 15 amino acids. Between the trimmed V and J ends, which lost 3 bases and 0 bases, there was a span of 11 bases. Germline-derived CDR1 and CDR2 are MNHNS and SASEGT. CDR3 region: CASSEGHRANYGYTF. The CDR3 DNA follows: TGTGCCAGCAGTGAGGGACACCGGGCTAACTATGGCTACACCTTC.

The V and J genes are TRBV7-3 and TRBJ2-3; TRBD2 agrees at 8 bases. J was trimmed by 3 bases and V by 5 bases; bases with no gene match: 1. The CDR3 consists of 13 residues. From germline, CDR1 is SGHTA and CDR2 FQGTGA. The CDR3 region is CASSPGGTDTQYF. As DNA, the CDR3 is TGTGCCAGCAGCCCGGGGGGGACAGATACGCAGTATTTT.

CDR3 sequence: CASRRDRGLGQPQHF. CDR3 in DNA: TGTGCCAGCAGAAGGGACAGGGGCTTAGGGCAGCCCCAGCATTTT. The V and J genes are TRBV6-5 and TRBJ1-5, with 10 bases that match TRBD1. This CDR3 is built from 15 residues. CDR1 and CDR2 from the germline V gene are MNHEY and SVGAGI. V trimming: 6 bases; J trimming: 7 bases; junction bases outside the gene matches: 9.

The rearrangement links TRBV25-1 to TRBJ2-2; D might be TRBD2 (6 bases). CDR1 and CDR2 from the germline V gene are MGHDK and SYGVNS. The V end was cut by 4 bases, the J end by 6 bases, with 18 bases between. The CDR3 is 16 residues long. The DNA of the CDR3 is TGTGCCAGCAGTGGCTTCGGGACTTCGCGGCCCGGGGAGCTGTTTTTT. Protein: CASSGFGTSRPGELFF.

In DNA form, the CDR3 reads TGCGCCAGCAGCTACGGACAGGGCTACGAGCAGTACTTC. It yields the protein CASSYGQGYEQYF. V gene TRBV5-1 combines with J gene TRBJ2-7; 8 bases are shared with TRBD1. V gave up 3 bases and J gave up 3 bases; unmatched junction bases: 2. The CDR3 loop spans 13 amino acids. The germline CDR1 and CDR2 sequences are SGHRS and YFSETQ.

The rearrangement joins TRBV4-1 to TRBJ2-2; D remains unclear. V was pared by 0 bases and J by 6 bases, with 8 bases between. The CDR3 contains 14 residues. CDR1 MGHRA and CDR2 YSYEKL come from the germline V gene. The CDR3 DNA sequence: TGCGCCAGCAGCCAAGAGCGTAGCCCCGGGGAGCTGTTTTTT. It codes for CASSQERSPGELFF.

This sequence joins TRBV7-9 and TRBJ2-5; 7 nucleotides align to TRBD1. The junction had 0 bases not matched to a gene; V was cut back by 0 bases and J by 5 bases. The CDR3 has 13 amino acids. From germline, CDR1 is SEHNR and CDR2 FQNEAQ (reference sequence). Written as DNA, the CDR3 is TGTGCCAGCAGCTTAGCAGGGGGCGAGACCCAGTACTTC. Protein product: CASSLAGGETQYF.